Listed below are T cell receptor beta chains from one sample, sequenced in a study of siplizumab effects on memory and regulatory T cells. The assay was immunoSEQ multiplex PCR, and TCRdb's table has in-frame clones only and misses some. The sample yields about 69,000 clones, 75% to 90% seen once. The specimen sequenced was Tregs sorted from blood. All receptors derive from a human donor in good health. CDR3s include the opening cysteine and the closing phenylalanine or tryptophan. Each record gives: D gene, J gene, clone size, CDR3 length, V gene, CDR3 DNA, CDR3 protein. A D gene is named only where the DNA matches it firmly. Rows give clone size only sometimes, using once, few, many, or a class for an expanded clone.

>NA|TRBJ1-4|NA|13|TRBV28
TGTGCCAGCATACAAGGGGGAGATGAAAAACTGTTTTTT
CASIQGGDEKLFF
>TRBD1|TRBJ1-3|NA|15|TRBV7-9
TGTGCCAGCAGCGGTACAGGGGGTACTGGAAACACCATATATTTT
CASSGTGGTGNTIYF
>NA|TRBJ2-7|NA|13|TRBV5-1
TGCGCCAGCAGGGCGGGCGGCGGCGACGAGCAGTACTTC
CASRAGGGDEQYF
>NA|TRBJ1-6|once|14|TRBV5-4
TGTGCCAGCAGCTTGGGCCCCCGGCGCTCACCCCTCCACTTT
CASSLGPRRSPLHF
>NA|TRBJ2-7|NA|14|TRBV6-1
TGTGCCAGCAGTGGGGAGCGGGCCGCCTACGAGCAGTACTTC
CASSGERAAYEQYF
>NA|TRBJ1-3|NA|18|TRBV14
TGTGCCAGCAGCCAAGCCCGCCCTGGGATACGCTCTGGAAACACCATATATTTT
CASSQARPGIRSGNTIYF
>TRBD1|TRBJ1-2|NA|14|TRBV6-1
TGTGCCAGCAGTTTGTCAGGGGGTGGCTATGGCTACACCTTC
CASSLSGGGYGYTF
>TRBD1|TRBJ1-1|NA|17|TRBV7-6
TGTGCCAGCAGCAGACAGGGGCGGGAGATAATGAACACTGAAGCTTTCTTT
CASSRQGREIMNTEAFF
>NA|TRBJ2-1|NA|12|TRBV19
TGTGCCAGTAGTATATGGAGGGAGGCGCAGTTCTTC
CASSIWREAQFF
>NA|TRBJ1-2|NA|13|TRBV6-5
TGTGCCAGCAGATACGGTGCTGACCCTGGCTACACCTTC
CASRYGADPGYTF
>NA|TRBJ2-7|few|11|TRBV5-4
TGTGCCAGCAGCTTGGGCGCCGAGCAGTACTTC
CASSLGAEQYF
>NA|TRBJ2-2|NA|15|TRBV6-1
TGTGCCAGCAGCCAAACGGGGGCCACCACCGGGGAGCTGTTTTTT
CASSQTGATTGELFF
>TRBD2|TRBJ2-1|NA|14|TRBV2
TGTGCCAGCAGTGGTAGCGGGAGGAGGAATGAGCAGTTCTTC
CASSGSGRRNEQFF
>TRBD1|TRBJ1-2|NA|15|TRBV6-6
TGTGCCAGCAGGGTATCGGGACAGGGGGCGCATCGCTACACCTTC
CASRVSGQGAHRYTF
>NA|TRBJ1-5|few|12|TRBV28
TGTGCCAGCAGTTTAGGGGGCCAGCCCCAGCATTTT
CASSLGGQPQHF
>NA|TRBJ1-1|NA|14|TRBV27
TGTGCCAGCATGGGGGGTAGAACGAACACTGAAGCTTTCTTT
CASMGGRTNTEAFF
>NA|TRBJ1-5|few|14|TRBV19
TGTGCCAGTAGTATAGGGTCCAGGGAACAGCCCCAGCATTTT
CASSIGSREQPQHF
>NA|TRBJ2-1|NA|16|TRBV28
TGTGCCAGCAGTTTGGCCGGACTTCTCTCCTACAATGAGCAGTTCTTC
CASSLAGLLSYNEQFF
>TRBD2|TRBJ2-2|NA|20|TRBV10-3
TGTGCCATCAGTGACCCGTCGGTAGCGGGAGGGCGGCGGGGCACCGGGGAGCTGTTTTTT
CAISDPSVAGGRRGTGELFF
>NA|TRBJ2-7|NA|11|TRBV27
TGTGCCAGCAGCCGAGGCTACGAGCAGTACTTC
CASSRGYEQYF
>NA|TRBJ2-2|NA|15|TRBV19
TGTGCCAGTATCGCCCGGGGGCGCGTCACCGGGGAGCTGTTTTTT
CASIARGRVTGELFF
>TRBD1|TRBJ1-1|NA|14|TRBV5-1
TGCGCCAGTTCGACGACAGGGGGCGCTTGGAAAGCTTTCTTT
CASSTTGGAWKAFF
>NA|TRBJ2-7|NA|17|TRBV14
TGTGCCAGCAGCCAAGATATGATAGGGCTAGCGACCTACGAGCAGTACTTC
CASSQDMIGLATYEQYF
>TRBD1|TRBJ1-2|NA|14|TRBV15
TGTGCCACCAGCCCGGGACAGGGGCTGAGGGGCTACACCTTC
CATSPGQGLRGYTF
>TRBD1|TRBJ1-6|NA|14|TRBV7-9
TGTGCCAGCAGCGGCGGGACAGGGCCCTCACCCCTCCACTTT
CASSGGTGPSPLHF
>TRBD1|TRBJ2-2|NA|13|TRBV6-1
TGTGCCAGCAGTGAGGACAGGACCGGGGAGCTGTTTTTT
CASSEDRTGELFF
>TRBD2|TRBJ2-1|NA|13|TRBV5-1
TGCGCCAGCAGCGGACTAGCGGGAAATGAGCAGTTCTTC
CASSGLAGNEQFF
>NA|TRBJ2-7|NA|11|TRBV19
TGTGCCAGCGGGACGGCCTACGAGCAGTACTTC
CASGTAYEQYF
>NA|TRBJ1-2|NA|13|TRBV4-2
TGTGCCAGCAGCCAAGTCCCACCCTATGGCTACACCTTC
CASSQVPPYGYTF
>NA|TRBJ1-5|NA|13|TRBV30
TGTGCCTGGAGTGTGGGCCTCAATCAGCCCCAGCATTTT
CAWSVGLNQPQHF
>TRBD2|TRBJ2-3|NA|18|TRBV4-2
TGTGCCAGCAGTCATGGAGATCGTGGCGGGAGGGCCGGAGATACGCAGTATTTT
CASSHGDRGGRAGDTQYF
>NA|TRBJ1-1|once|14|TRBV18
TGTGCCAGCTCCCAAGACAGGATTAACACTGAAGCTTTCTTT
CASSQDRINTEAFF
>NA|TRBJ1-1|NA|12|TRBV18
TGTGCCAGCTCACCGGGTTCTCCTGAAGCTTTCTTT
CASSPGSPEAFF
>NA|TRBJ2-1|NA|14|TRBV28
TGTGCCAGCAGTATGGGACTCCTCTACAATGAGCAGTTCTTC
CASSMGLLYNEQFF
>NA|TRBJ2-5|NA|16|TRBV4-1
TGCGCCAGCAGCCCGAAGAGGCTGACAGGACGGGAGACCCAGTACTTC
CASSPKRLTGRETQYF
>TRBD1|TRBJ1-6|NA|13|TRBV27
TGTGCCAGCACGGGACAGCCTAATTCACCCCTCCACTTT
CASTGQPNSPLHF
>TRBD2|TRBJ2-7|NA|14|TRBV29-1
TGCAGCGTTGATGGTGGGAGGGCCCCAAACGAGCAGTACTTC
CSVDGGRAPNEQYF
>NA|TRBJ1-5|NA|12|TRBV30
TGTGCCTGGAGAGGGGGTTGTCAGCCCCAGCATTTT
CAWRGGCQPQHF
>TRBD2|TRBJ2-2|NA|16|TRBV28
TGTGCCAGCAGTCCCTTGGGAGGGACGAGTACCGGGGAGCTGTTTTTT
CASSPLGGTSTGELFF
>NA|TRBJ1-4|NA|13|TRBV30
TGTGCCTGGAGTCCTGGCAGGGGAGAAAAACTGTTTTTT
CAWSPGRGEKLFF
>TRBD1|TRBJ1-4|NA|15|TRBV9
TGTGCCAGCAGCGAATCCCAGGGGGCAGGTGAAAAACTGTTTTTT
CASSESQGAGEKLFF
>NA|TRBJ2-7|NA|13|TRBV6-5
TGTGCCAGCAGTCCTAGAGTTCTGGGTGAGCAGTACTTC
CASSPRVLGEQYF
>TRBD2|TRBJ2-3|NA|15|TRBV5-4
TGTGCCAGCAGCTTGGTTCTAGCGGGCACAGATACGCAGTATTTT
CASSLVLAGTDTQYF
>NA|TRBJ2-3|NA|16|TRBV11-3
TGTGCCAGCAGCTTCATGGTGGGATATAGCACAGATACGCAGTATTTT
CASSFMVGYSTDTQYF
>NA|TRBJ1-1|NA|13|TRBV6-4
TGTGCCAGCAGGGAGGCCGGGGGCACTGAAGCTTTCTTT
CASREAGGTEAFF
>NA|TRBJ2-7|NA|17|TRBV4-2
TGTGCCAGCAGCCAAAGCCAGGGGGGGTCCCTTTTCTACGAGCAGTACTTC
CASSQSQGGSLFYEQYF
>NA|TRBJ2-1|NA|13|TRBV2
TGTGCCAGCAGTGTGCTCTCCGACAATGAGCAGTTCTTC
CASSVLSDNEQFF
>TRBD1|TRBJ1-2|NA|16|TRBV4-1
TGCGCCAGCAGCCAGGTCTGGACAGGGGGGATCTATGGCTACACCTTC
CASSQVWTGGIYGYTF
>NA|TRBJ2-1|few|15|TRBV12-5
TGTGCTAGTGGTGGGGGAACAGGGTTGTTGAATGAGCAGTTCTTC
CASGGGTGLLNEQFF
>NA|TRBJ1-6|NA|14|TRBV7-9
TGTGCCAGCAGCCAAGGGTCTTACCTGGGGGCCCTCCACTTT
CASSQGSYLGALHF
>NA|TRBJ2-2|NA|15|TRBV7-2
TGTGCCAGCAGCTTATCCCGGAAGAACACCGGGGAGCTGTTTTTT
CASSLSRKNTGELFF